Sequencing of this T cell receptor beta chain was carried out in a study of blood T cells in healthy people across ages. About the study: There was about one barcoded beta molecule captured by template switching per two T cells.

The use of a sample-barcoded 5' primer and a J-beta primer mix characterized a second PCR of about 7 to 12 cycles. Every cDNA molecule carried a tag from a template-switch adaptor bearing 12 random nucleotides. A single record per CDR3 protein comes from TCRdb applying MiXCR to the 5' RACE reads. This sample has 540,000 or so distinct CDR3 sequences, with 24% found just once. Germline CDR1 MRHNA, CDR2 SNTAGT. Trimming shortened V by 3 bases and J by 3 bases, and 5 bases separated the two germline ends. This CDR3 is 13 amino acids long. This clonotype was detected ten times or more. Another study also made use of these data, one on T cells of mothers and their children. That paper adds: Each 15 ul cDNA reaction used approximately 1.5 ug RNA; all RNA was used.

The sequenced sample was blood. The sequence came from a boy between 10 and 17 years old in good health. The chain employs TRBV6-4 and TRBJ2-2; no firm D call. This chain's CDR3 is CASSEKDTGELFF. The CDR3 nucleotides read TGTGCCAGCAGTGAGAAGGACACCGGGGAGCTGTTTTTT.